Presented here are 27 T cell receptor beta chains from one specimen sequenced in a study of T cells in Graves' hyperthyroidism and ophthalmopathy. The CDR3 regions of TCR beta were amplified from RNA transcripts. HTBI primers drove first-round RT-PCR of the TCR CDR3. MiXCR was run by TCRdb on the multiplex PCR reads, yielding one entry per CDR3 protein. The sample lists more than 300,000 distinct CDR3 sequences, about 14% seen once, with roughly a fifth in the top ten. Specimen: blood. All receptors come from a woman aged 25 to 39 with Graves' ophthalmopathy.

Concerning this clonotype: A much larger clonotype is one base distant, so this may be a read error. This chain links TRBV20-1 with TRBJ2-7; 8 bases map to TRBD1. Germline values: CDR1 DFQATT, CDR2 SNEGSKA (reference sequence). The CDR3 runs to 14 residues. J gave up 3 bases and V 3 bases, and 7 bases lay outside the gene matches. CDR3: CSASEGQVLYEQYF. Written as DNA, the CDR3 is TGCAGTGCTAGTGAGGGACAGGTACTCTACGAGCAGTACTTC.

Comment on this clonotype: With a much larger clone just one base away, this may be a read error. The chain joins TRBV6-1 to TRBJ2-7; 12 bases are shared with TRBD1. The CDR3 loop spans 14 amino acids. CDR1 and CDR2 (germline): MNHNS, SASEGT. After removal of 9 bases from V and 6 bases from J, the junction contained 9 bases not matched to a gene. The CDR3 loop reads CASGRGQGAREQYF. CDR3 nucleotides: TGTGCCAGTGGGAGGGGACAGGGGGCGCGCGAGCAGTACTTC.

This clonotype was detected ten times or more. The chain recombines TRBV12-3 or TRBV12-4 with TRBJ2-2; 8 bases are shared with TRBD1. This CDR3 is built from 15 residues. J lost 7 bases, V lost 5 bases, and 9 bases had no gene match. The CDR3 sequence is CASSRGTGFGGELFF. In nucleotides, the CDR3 is TGTGCCAGCAGTCGAGGGACAGGCTTTGGCGGGGAGCTGTTTTTT.

The V and J genes are TRBV6-1 and TRBJ1-2, with TRBD1 as a possible D gene (5 bases). The CDR3 has 15 amino acids. Germline V gene lookup returns CDR1 MNHNS and CDR2 SASEGT. Trimming took 3 bases from V and 4 from J, leaving 15 bases between them. CDR3 region: CASSDPGTRGYGYTF. Here the CDR3 DNA reads TGTGCCAGCAGTGACCCAGGGACTAGGGGCTATGGCTACACCTTC.

The chain employs TRBV4-2 and TRBJ1-1, with no clear D. The CDR3 is 14 residues long. V was pared by 1 base and J by 7 bases, with 13 bases between. Germline V gene data show CDR1 as LGHNA and CDR2 as YNFKEQ. CDR3 in DNA: TGTGCCAGCAGCCAAGTCCCAGGCACCTATGAAGCTTTCTTT. Its translation is CASSQVPGTYEAFF.

This clonotype was observed at least ten times. The chain couples TRBV14 to TRBJ1-1; no clear D gene. Per germline, CDR1 SGHDN and CDR2 FVKESK. Trimming removed 5 bases from V and 2 bases from J, with 6 bases in between. The CDR3 has 12 residues. CDR3 nucleotides: TGTGCCAGCAGCGAGACCAACACTGAAGCTTTCTTT. This encodes CASSETNTEAFF.

This rearrangement joins TRBV2 to TRBJ1-4; D unresolved. Germline V CDR1 and CDR2: SNHLY, FYNNEI. Trimming stripped 3 bases from V and 7 bases from J, with 9 bases between. The CDR3 sequence is 13 residues long. The CDR3 sequence: CASSDAGFEKLFF. CDR3 sequence (DNA): TGTGCCAGCAGTGATGCAGGTTTTGAAAAACTGTTTTTT.

This clonotype was seen a handful of times. Here the CDR3 DNA reads TGTGCCAGCAGACTTACAGGGGGGGGTGATCAGCCCCAGCATTTT. It codes for CASRLTGGGDQPQHF. V is TRBV6-1 and J is TRBJ1-5; TRBD1 matches 8 bases. Germline-derived CDR1 and CDR2 are MNHNS and SASEGT. Trimming cost V 6 bases and J 5 bases; bases outside gene matches: 9. CDR3 size: 15 residues.

In this sample, this clonotype turned up many times. The rearrangement links TRBV6-2 or TRBV6-3 to TRBJ1-5; 8 nucleotides align to TRBD1. This CDR3 has 16 residues. Germline V CDR1 and CDR2: MNHEY, SVGEGT. The J segment lost 4 bases and the V segment lost 7 bases, leaving 12 bases of the junction unmatched. DNA for the CDR3: TGTGCCAGCACCCAGACAGGGGTTCACACAAATCAGCCCCAGCATTTT. This translates into CASTQTGVHTNQPQHF.

This clonotype was recorded many times. V is TRBV2 and J is TRBJ1-5, with D perhaps TRBD1 (6 bases). Trimming took off 6 bases at V and 7 bases at J, with 16 bases between the two ends. Germline V gene lookup returns CDR1 SNHLY and CDR2 FYNNEI. The CDR3 has 14 residues. CDR3 DNA: TGTGCCAGCAGGGCCGGGACATCGCCGCAGCCCCAGCATTTT. Its protein product is CASRAGTSPQPQHF.

This clonotype has a count of ten or more. J is TRBJ1-5 and V is TRBV15; D gene unclear. This CDR3 comprises 14 residues. V was trimmed by 0 bases and J by 1 base, leaving 4 bases between them. The germline CDR1 and CDR2 sequences are LNHNV and YYDKDF (reference sequence). The CDR3 DNA follows: TGTGCCACCAGCAGAGAACACAGCAATCAGCCCCAGCATTTT. Residues: CATSREHSNQPQHF.

J is TRBJ2-1 and V is TRBV7-9; tentatively, D is TRBD2 (5 bases). The CDR3 totals 16 residues. Germline loops: CDR1 SEHNR, CDR2 FQNEAQ (reference sequence). V dropped 3 bases and J dropped 4 bases, with 16 bases sitting between them. This CDR3 is CASSFWASRLYNEQFF. The CDR3 DNA follows: TGTGCCAGCAGCTTTTGGGCTAGCCGATTATACAATGAGCAGTTCTTC.

The chain links TRBV10-3 to TRBJ2-3; 11 bases match TRBD1. V lost 10 bases and J lost 4; bases outside the gene matches: 10. CDR3 length: 15 residues. Germline CDR1 ENHRY, CDR2 SYGVKD. The CDR3 region is CATGWTGGGADTQYF. For the CDR3, the DNA is TGTGCCACCGGATGGACAGGGGGCGGCGCAGATACGCAGTATTTT.

This clonotype was observed many times. CDR3 sequence (DNA): TGTGCCAGCAGTTACTCGGGGGCTTCTAACTATGGCTACACCTTC. Its protein product is CASSYSGASNYGYTF. The chain has TRBV6-5 and TRBJ1-2; TRBD1 might be the D (6 bases). The CDR3 contains 15 residues. Germline values: CDR1 MNHEY, CDR2 SVGAGI. The V and J ends lost 0 bases and 0 bases respectively, with 8 bases between them.

At least ten counts were recorded for this clonotype. This chain joins TRBV28 and TRBJ2-7; D could derive from TRBD1 or TRBD2 (5 bases each). With 7 bases removed from V and 0 bases from J, the gap between germline ends came to 7 bases. CDR3 length equals 12 residues. The germline CDR1 and CDR2 sequences are MDHEN and SYDVKM. CDR3 amino acids: CASMGVSYEQYF. CDR3 bases: TGTGCCAGCATGGGGGTCTCCTACGAGCAGTACTTC.

This clonotype was found many times. The CDR3 protein is CASSPGSQDSNYGYTF. The CDR3, as DNA: TGTGCCAGCTCACCTGGTTCCCAGGACAGCAACTATGGCTACACCTTC. The chain couples TRBV18 to TRBJ1-2, with TRBD1 as a possible D gene (6 bases). This CDR3 has 16 amino acids. Germline lookup yields CDR1 KGHSH and CDR2 LQKENI. Trimming pared 3 bases from V and 2 bases from J, leaving 16 bases between.

This clonotype has ten or more counts. The chain links TRBV20-1 to TRBJ2-7, with D unclear. The CDR3 totals 19 residues. Trimming took 1 base from V and 3 from J, leaving 28 bases between them. Germline CDR1 is DFQATT and CDR2 is SNEGSKA (reference sequence). CDR3 coding DNA: TGCAGTGCTAGAGGGGCTTTGGGTGTCGGGCAGTCGACCGTCTACGAGCAGTACTTC. Translated: CSARGALGVGQSTVYEQYF.

The chain links TRBV29-1 to TRBJ2-7; D not resolved. CDR1 SQVTM and CDR2 ANQGSEA come from the germline V gene. Trimming pared 2 bases from V and 6 bases from J, leaving 8 bases between. The CDR3 covers 11 residues. Here the CDR3 DNA reads TGCAGCGTTGAAATAAACGTCGAGCAGTACTTC. Translating gives CSVEINVEQYF.

This clonotype has ten or more counts. The chain carries TRBV30 and TRBJ1-2, with a weak D call TRBD1 (5 bases). The CDR3 spans 13 residues. Trimming removed 5 bases from V and 3 bases from J, with 13 bases in between. Germline V gives CDR1 GTSNPN, CDR2 SVGIG (reference sequence). CDR3 nucleotide sequence: TGTGCCTGGGAGGGGCGGGGGGACTATGGCTACACCTTC. Amino acid sequence: CAWEGRGDYGYTF.

At least ten counts were recorded for this clonotype. The chain couples TRBV20-1 to TRBJ2-5; 7 bases align to TRBD2. CDR3 length: 14 residues. Losses at the gene ends were 4 bases for V and 0 bases for J; bases not matched to a gene: 5. CDR1 is DFQATT, CDR2 SNEGSKA, per germline (reference sequence). CDR3 nucleotides: TGCAGTGCTACTCCGGCGGGGGACCAAGAGACCCAGTACTTC. Protein sequence: CSATPAGDQETQYF.

Regarding this clonotype: The junction does not match germline at one end; this may be a read error. The chain joins TRBV12-3 or TRBV12-4 to TRBJ2-4, with 10 bases identical to TRBD2. The CDR3 spans 15 residues. The CDR3 sequence is CACSLSSGSVNIQYF. The CDR3 coding sequence is TGTGCCTGCAGTTTGTCTAGCGGGAGTGTGAACATTCAGTACTTC.

This clonotype was counted at least ten times. The rearrangement joins TRBV10-1 to TRBJ2-5; 10 bases align to TRBD2. CDR1 WNHNN and CDR2 SYGVQD come from the germline V gene (reference sequence). This CDR3 comprises 15 residues. The J segment lost 2 bases and the V segment lost 3 bases, leaving 3 bases of the junction unmatched. DNA of the CDR3: TGCGCCAGCAGTGATATAGCGGGGGGACAAGAGACCCAGTACTTC. This codes for CASSDIAGGQETQYF.

The V and J genes are TRBV11-2 and TRBJ2-7, with a weak D call TRBD2 (6 bases). The CDR3 length is 15 residues. Deletions cut 1 base from V and 2 bases from J, with 12 bases between. Germline V gene sequence: CDR1 SGHAT, CDR2 FQNNGV. This chain's CDR3 is CASSLVTGGAYEQYF. CDR3 nucleotides: TGTGCCAGCAGCTTAGTTACCGGAGGGGCCTACGAGCAGTACTTC.

This clonotype appeared many times. The gene calls are TRBV18 and TRBJ2-2; TRBD1 aligns across 7 bases. J gave up 3 bases and V 4 bases, and 11 bases lay outside the gene matches. In germline, CDR1 is KGHSH, CDR2 LQKENI. There are 17 residues in the CDR3. CDR3 in amino acids: CASSLIEQGSDTGELFF. CDR3 sequence (DNA): TGTGCCAGCTCACTGATCGAACAGGGGTCCGACACCGGGGAGCTGTTTTTT.

This clonotype showed up many times. The chain joins TRBV6-1 to TRBJ1-5; TRBD1 is a possible D gene (5 bases). Deletions cut 5 bases from V and 5 bases from J, with 16 bases between. Germline V gene sequence: CDR1 MNHNS, CDR2 SASEGT. CDR3 length: 15 amino acids. CDR3 protein: CASSLSTERYQPQHF. The CDR3 nucleotides are TGTGCCAGCAGTCTGTCGACAGAGCGCTATCAGCCCCAGCATTTT.

The sample holds many counts of this clonotype. The chain joins TRBV7-9 to TRBJ2-7; TRBD1 matches at 7 bases. Per germline, CDR1 SEHNR and CDR2 FQNEAQ (reference sequence). V shed 6 bases and J 6 bases; nucleotides not matched to a gene: 8. The CDR3 is 13 amino acids. CDR3 in amino acids: CASRSGQEVEQYF. DNA for the CDR3: TGTGCCAGCAGATCCGGACAGGAAGTCGAGCAGTACTTC.

The sample holds many counts of this clonotype. This chain connects TRBV3-1 to TRBJ2-7; D may match TRBD1 or TRBD2 (5 bases each). CDR1 LGHDT and CDR2 YNNKEL come from the germline V gene (reference sequence). The CDR3 totals 16 residues. V was shortened by 2 bases and J by 3 bases, with 17 bases between the two germline ends. CDR3 coding DNA: TGTGCCAGCAGCCAAAGGCCTTGGGGGAAGATCTACGAGCAGTACTTC. Translated: CASSQRPWGKIYEQYF.